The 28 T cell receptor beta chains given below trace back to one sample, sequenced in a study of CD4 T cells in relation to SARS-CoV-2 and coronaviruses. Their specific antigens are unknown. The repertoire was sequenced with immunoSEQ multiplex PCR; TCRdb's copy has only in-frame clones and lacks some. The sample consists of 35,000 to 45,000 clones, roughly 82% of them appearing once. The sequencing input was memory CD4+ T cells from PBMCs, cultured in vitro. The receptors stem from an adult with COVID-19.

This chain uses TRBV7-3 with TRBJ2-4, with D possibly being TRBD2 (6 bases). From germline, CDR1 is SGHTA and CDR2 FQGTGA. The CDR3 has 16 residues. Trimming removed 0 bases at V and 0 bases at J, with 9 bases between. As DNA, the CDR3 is TGTGCCAGCAGCTTAACTCCAGCGGGAGCCAAAAACATTCAGTACTTC. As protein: CASSLTPAGAKNIQYF.

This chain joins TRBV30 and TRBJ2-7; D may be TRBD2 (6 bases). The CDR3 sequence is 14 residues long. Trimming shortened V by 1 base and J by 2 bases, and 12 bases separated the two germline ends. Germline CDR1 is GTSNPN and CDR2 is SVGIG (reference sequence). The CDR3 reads CAWSAIAEPYEQYF. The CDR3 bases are TGTGCCTGGAGTGCTATAGCGGAACCCTACGAGCAGTACTTC. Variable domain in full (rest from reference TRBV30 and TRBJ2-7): SQTIHQWPATLVQPVGSPLSLECTVEGTSNPNLYWYRQAAGRGLQLLFYSVGIGQISSEVPQNLSASRPQDRQFILSSKKLLLSDSGFYLCAWSAIAEPYEQYFGPGTRLTVT.

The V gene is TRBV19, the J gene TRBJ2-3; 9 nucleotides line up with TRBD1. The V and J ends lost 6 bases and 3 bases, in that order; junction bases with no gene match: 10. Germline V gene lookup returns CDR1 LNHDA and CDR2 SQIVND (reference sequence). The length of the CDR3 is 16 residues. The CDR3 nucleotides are TGTGCCAGTAGCCCATTGGGACAGGGAGGTACAGATACGCAGTATTTT. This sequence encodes CASSPLGQGGTDTQYF.

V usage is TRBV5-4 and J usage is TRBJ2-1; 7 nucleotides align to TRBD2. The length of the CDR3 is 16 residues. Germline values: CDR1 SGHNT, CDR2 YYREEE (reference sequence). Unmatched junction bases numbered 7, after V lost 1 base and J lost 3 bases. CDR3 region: CASSLPAGVNYNEQFF. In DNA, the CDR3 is TGTGCCAGCAGCTTGCCGGCGGGAGTGAACTACAATGAGCAGTTCTTC.

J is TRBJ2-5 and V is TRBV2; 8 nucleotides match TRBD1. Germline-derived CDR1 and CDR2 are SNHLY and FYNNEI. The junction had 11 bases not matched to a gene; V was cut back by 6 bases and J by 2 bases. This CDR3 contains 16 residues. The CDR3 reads CASRLNRGATQETQYF. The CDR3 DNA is TGTGCCAGCAGATTGAACAGGGGGGCGACTCAAGAGACCCAGTACTTC.

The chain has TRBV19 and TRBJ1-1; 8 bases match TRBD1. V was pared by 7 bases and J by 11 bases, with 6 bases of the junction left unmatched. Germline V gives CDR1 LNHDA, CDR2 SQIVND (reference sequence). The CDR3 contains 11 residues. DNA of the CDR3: TGTGCCAGTAAAAGCCGGGACAGGGCTTTCTTT. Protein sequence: CASKSRDRAFF.

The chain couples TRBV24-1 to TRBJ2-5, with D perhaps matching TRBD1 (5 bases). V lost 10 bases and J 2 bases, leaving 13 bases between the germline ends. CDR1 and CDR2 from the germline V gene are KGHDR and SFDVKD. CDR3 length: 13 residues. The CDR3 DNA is TGTGCCACATCCCAGTGGACACAAGAGACCCAGTACTTC. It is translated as CATSQWTQETQYF.

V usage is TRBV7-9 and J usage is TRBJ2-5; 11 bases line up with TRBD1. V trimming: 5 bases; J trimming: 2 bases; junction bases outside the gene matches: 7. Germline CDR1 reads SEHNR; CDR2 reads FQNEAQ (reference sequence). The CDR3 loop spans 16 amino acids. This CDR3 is CASSTGQGVLQETQYF. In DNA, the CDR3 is TGTGCCAGCAGCACGGGACAGGGGGTATTGCAAGAGACCCAGTACTTC.

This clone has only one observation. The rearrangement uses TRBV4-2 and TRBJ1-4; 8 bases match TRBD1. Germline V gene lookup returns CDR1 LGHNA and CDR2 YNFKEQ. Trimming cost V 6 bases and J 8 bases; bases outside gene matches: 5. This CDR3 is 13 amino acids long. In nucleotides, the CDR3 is TGTGCCAGCAGGGACAGGGTCCGGGAAAAACTGTTTTTT. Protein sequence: CASRDRVREKLFF.

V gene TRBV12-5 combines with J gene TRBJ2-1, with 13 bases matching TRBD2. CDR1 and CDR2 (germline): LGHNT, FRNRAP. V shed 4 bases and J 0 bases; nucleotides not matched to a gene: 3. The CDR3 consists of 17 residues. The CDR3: CASGSRTSGSSYNEQFF. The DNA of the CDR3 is TGTGCTAGTGGTTCTCGGACTAGCGGGAGCTCCTACAATGAGCAGTTCTTC.

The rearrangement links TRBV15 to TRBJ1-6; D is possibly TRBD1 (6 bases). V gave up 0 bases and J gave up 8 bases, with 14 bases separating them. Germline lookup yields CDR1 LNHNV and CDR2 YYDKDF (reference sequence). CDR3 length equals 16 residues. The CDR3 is CATSRDRTGRYSPLHF. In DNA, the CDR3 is TGTGCCACCAGCAGAGATCGAACAGGGAGGTATTCACCCCTCCACTTT.

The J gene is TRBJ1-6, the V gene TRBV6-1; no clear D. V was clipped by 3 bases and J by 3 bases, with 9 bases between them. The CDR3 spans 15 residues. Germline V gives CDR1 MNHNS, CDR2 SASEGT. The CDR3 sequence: CASSETTYYNSPLHF. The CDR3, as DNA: TGTGCCAGCAGTGAGACGACCTACTATAATTCACCCCTCCACTTT.

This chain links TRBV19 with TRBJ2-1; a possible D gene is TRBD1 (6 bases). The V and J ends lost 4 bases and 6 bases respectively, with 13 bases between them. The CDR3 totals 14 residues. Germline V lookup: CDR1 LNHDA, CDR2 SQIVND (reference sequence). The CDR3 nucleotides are TGTGCCAGTAGTAACTTCATAGGGGGCAATGAGCAGTTCTTC. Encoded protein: CASSNFIGGNEQFF.

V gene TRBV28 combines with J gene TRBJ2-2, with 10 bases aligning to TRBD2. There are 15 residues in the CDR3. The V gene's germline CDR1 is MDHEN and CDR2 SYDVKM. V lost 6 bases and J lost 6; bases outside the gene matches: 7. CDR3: CASRTSLAGAGELFF. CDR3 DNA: TGTGCCAGCAGGACCTCGCTAGCGGGAGCCGGGGAGCTGTTTTTT.

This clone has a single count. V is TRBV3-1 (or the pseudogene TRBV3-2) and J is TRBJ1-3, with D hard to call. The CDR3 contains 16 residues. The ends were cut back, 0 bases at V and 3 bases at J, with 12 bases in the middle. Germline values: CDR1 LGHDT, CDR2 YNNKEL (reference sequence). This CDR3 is CASSQDVFEGGNTIYF. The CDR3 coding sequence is TGTGCCAGCAGCCAAGATGTGTTTGAGGGTGGAAACACCATATATTTT.

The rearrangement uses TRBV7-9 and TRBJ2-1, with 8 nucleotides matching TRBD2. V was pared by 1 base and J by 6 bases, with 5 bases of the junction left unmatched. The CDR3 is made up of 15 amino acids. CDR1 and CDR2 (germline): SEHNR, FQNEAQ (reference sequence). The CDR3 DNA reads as TGTGCCAGCAGCTTAGTCGTAGCGGGAATCAATGAGCAGTTCTTC. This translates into CASSLVVAGINEQFF.

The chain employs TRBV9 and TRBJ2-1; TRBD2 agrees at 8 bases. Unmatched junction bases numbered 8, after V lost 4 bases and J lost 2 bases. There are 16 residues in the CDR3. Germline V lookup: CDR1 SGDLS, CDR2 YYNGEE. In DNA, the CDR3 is TGTGCCAGCAGCCATCAGCGGGAGCAAGCCTACAATGAGCAGTTCTTC. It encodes CASSHQREQAYNEQFF.

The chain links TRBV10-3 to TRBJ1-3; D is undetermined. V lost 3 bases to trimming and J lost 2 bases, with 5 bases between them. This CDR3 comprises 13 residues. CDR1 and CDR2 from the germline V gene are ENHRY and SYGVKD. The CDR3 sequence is CAISEGTGNTIYF. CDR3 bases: TGTGCCATCAGTGAAGGGACTGGAAACACCATATATTTT.

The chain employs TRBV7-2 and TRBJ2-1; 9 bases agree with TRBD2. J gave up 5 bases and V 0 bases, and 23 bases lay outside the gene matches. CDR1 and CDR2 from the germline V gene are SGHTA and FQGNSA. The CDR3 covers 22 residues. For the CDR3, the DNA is TGTGCCAGCAGCTTAGCCAACCCGATATTAGCGGGAGTATTGTTGTTGCACAATGAGCAGTTCTTC. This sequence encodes CASSLANPILAGVLLLHNEQFF.

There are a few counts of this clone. CDR3 in DNA: TGTGCCAGCAGCCCCGGACTAGCGGAGCAGTTCTTC. This encodes CASSPGLAEQFF. The V gene is TRBV3-1 (or the pseudogene TRBV3-2), the J gene TRBJ2-1, with TRBD2 identical over 9 bases. The V gene end was trimmed by 4 bases and the J gene end by 10 bases; junction bases not matched to a gene: 2. CDR3 length: 12 residues. Germline loops: CDR1 LGHDT, CDR2 YNNKEL (reference sequence).

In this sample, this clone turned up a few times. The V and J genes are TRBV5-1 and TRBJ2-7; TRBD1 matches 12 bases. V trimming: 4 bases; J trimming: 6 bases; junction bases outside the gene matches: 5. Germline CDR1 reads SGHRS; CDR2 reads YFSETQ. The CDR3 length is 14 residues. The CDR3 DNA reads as TGCGCCAGCAGCGGAGGGACAGGGGGCGGCGAGCAGTACTTC. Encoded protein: CASSGGTGGGEQYF.

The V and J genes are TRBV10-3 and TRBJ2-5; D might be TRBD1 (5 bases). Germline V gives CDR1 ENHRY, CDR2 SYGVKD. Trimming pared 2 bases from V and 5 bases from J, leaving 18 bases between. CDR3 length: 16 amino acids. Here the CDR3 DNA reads TGTGCCATCAGTGAGGGACGGACAAGCCAAATGGAGACCCAGTACTTC. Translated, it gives CAISEGRTSQMETQYF.

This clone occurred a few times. CDR3 amino acids: CASRLGEYNEQFF. Here the CDR3 DNA reads TGTGCCAGCCGGCTTGGGGAATACAATGAGCAGTTCTTC. The rearrangement links TRBV2 to TRBJ2-1; D not certain. The V end was cut by 8 bases, the J end by 4 bases, with 12 bases between. The V gene's germline CDR1 is SNHLY and CDR2 FYNNEI. The CDR3 length is 13 residues.

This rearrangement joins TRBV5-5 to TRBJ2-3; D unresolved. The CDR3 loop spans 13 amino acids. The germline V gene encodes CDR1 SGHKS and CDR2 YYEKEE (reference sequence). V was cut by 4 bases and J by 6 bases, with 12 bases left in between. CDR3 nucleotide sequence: TGTGCCAGCAGCCCGGCCCTGTTGGATACGCAGTATTTT. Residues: CASSPALLDTQYF.

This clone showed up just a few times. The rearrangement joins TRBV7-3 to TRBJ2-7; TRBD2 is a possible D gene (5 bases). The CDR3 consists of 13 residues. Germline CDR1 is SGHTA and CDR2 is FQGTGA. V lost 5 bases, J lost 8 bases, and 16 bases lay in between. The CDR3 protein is CASSAGLEGKQYF. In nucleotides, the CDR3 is TGTGCCAGCAGCGCGGGTCTCGAGGGAAAGCAGTACTTC.

The CDR3 protein is CASSLRREETQYF. CDR3 DNA: TGTGCCAGCAGCCTTAGAAGGGAGGAGACCCAGTACTTC. This chain connects TRBV13 to TRBJ2-5; TRBD2 is a possible D gene (5 bases). Trimming removed 5 bases at V and 5 bases at J, with 12 bases between. Germline lookup yields CDR1 PRHDT and CDR2 FYEKMQ (reference sequence). This CDR3 spans 13 amino acids.

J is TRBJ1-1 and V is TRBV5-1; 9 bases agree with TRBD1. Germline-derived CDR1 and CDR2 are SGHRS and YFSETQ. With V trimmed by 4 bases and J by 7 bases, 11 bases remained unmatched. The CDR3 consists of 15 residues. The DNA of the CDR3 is TGCGCCAGCAGCCTGGTTACAGGGGGCCGGGGTGAAGCTTTCTTT. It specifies CASSLVTGGRGEAFF.

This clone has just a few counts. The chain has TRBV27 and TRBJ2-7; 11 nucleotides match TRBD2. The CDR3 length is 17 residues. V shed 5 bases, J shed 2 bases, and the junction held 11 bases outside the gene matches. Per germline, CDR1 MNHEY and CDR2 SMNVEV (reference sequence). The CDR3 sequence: CASSLIKTSGITYEQYF. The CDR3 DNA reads TGTGCCAGCAGTCTCATAAAGACTAGCGGGATTACCTACGAGCAGTACTTC.